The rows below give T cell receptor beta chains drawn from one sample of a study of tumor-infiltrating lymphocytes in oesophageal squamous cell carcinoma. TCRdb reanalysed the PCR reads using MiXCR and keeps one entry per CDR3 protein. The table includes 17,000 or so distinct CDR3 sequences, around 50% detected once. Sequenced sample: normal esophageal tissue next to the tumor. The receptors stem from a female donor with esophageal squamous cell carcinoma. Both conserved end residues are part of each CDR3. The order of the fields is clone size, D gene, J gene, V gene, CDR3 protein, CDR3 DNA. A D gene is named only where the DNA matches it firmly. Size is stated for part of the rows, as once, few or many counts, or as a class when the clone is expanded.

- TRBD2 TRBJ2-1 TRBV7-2 CASSPRVQSLAGGQYNEQFF TGTGCCAGCAGCCCTAGGGTACAATCATTAGCGGGGGGGCAGTACAATGAGCAGTTCTTC
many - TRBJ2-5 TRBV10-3 CAISESRTGAQETQYF TGTGCCATCAGTGAGTCGCGAACAGGTGCACAAGAGACCCAGTACTTC
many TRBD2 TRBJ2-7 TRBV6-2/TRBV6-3 CASSYRPRLAGHYEQYF TGTGCCAGCAGTTACCGACCTAGACTAGCGGGGCACTACGAGCAGTACTTC
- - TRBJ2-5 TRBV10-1 CASSESRLANQETQYF TGCGCCAGCAGTGAGTCTCGCCTAGCCAACCAAGAGACCCAGTACTTC
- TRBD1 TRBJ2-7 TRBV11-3 CASSPGQGASYEQYF TGTGCCAGCAGCCCCGGACAGGGGGCGTCCTACGAGCAGTACTTC
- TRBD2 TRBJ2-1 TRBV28 CASNGAGNNEQFF TGTGCCAGCAATGGAGCGGGGAATAATGAGCAGTTCTTC
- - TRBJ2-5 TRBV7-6 CASSSVRQETQYF TGTGCCAGCAGTTCAGTGCGGCAAGAGACCCAGTACTTC
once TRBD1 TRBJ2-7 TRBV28 CASRGTGIMEQYF TGTGCCAGCAGAGGGACAGGGATTATGGAGCAGTACTTC
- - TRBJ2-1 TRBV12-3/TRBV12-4 CASTQGRTAQETQFF TGTGCCAGCACCCAAGGGAGGACGGCCCAAGAGACCCAGTTCTTC
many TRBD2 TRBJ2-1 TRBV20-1 CSARDPKKTSGKNNEQFF TGCAGTGCTAGAGATCCGAAAAAGACTAGCGGGAAGAACAATGAGCAGTTCTTC
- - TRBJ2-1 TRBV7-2 CASSQVWSSRYNEQFF TGTGCCAGCAGCCAGGTTTGGAGCTCACGGTACAATGAGCAGTTCTTC
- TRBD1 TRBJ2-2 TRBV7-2 CASSLGGQGSGGELFF TGTGCCAGCAGCTTAGGAGGACAGGGTTCGGGCGGGGAGCTGTTTTTT
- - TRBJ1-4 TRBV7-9 CASSSKNRESNEKPFF TGTGCCAGCAGCTCAAAAAATCGGGAGTCTAATGAAAAACCGTTTTTT
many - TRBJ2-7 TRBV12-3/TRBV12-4 CASSPPAHGEQYF TGTGCCAGCAGTCCCCCCGCCCACGGTGAGCAGTACTTC
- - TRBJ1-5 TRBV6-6 CASRERGRNQPQHF TGTGCCAGCAGGGAGAGGGGACGCAATCAGCCCCAGCATTTT
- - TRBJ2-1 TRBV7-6 CASSFFQEADNEQFF TGTGCCAGCAGCTTCTTCCAGGAGGCTGACAATGAGCAGTTCTTC
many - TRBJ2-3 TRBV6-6 CASSYGEAAPRTQYF TGTGCCAGCAGTTACGGGGAGGCAGCGCCCCGGACGCAGTATTTT
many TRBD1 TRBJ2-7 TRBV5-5 CASSLAWTGIYEQYF TGTGCCAGCAGCTTGGCTTGGACAGGGATCTACGAGCAGTACTTC
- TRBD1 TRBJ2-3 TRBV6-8 CASTAGGRADTQYF TGTGCCAGCACGGCAGGGGGACGCGCAGATACGCAGTATTTT
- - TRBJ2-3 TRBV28 CASRSPLGTDTQYF TGTGCCAGCAGGTCCCCCTTGGGTACAGATACGCAGTATTTT
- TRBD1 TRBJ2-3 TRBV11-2 CASSFRGGQGSTDTQYF TGTGCCAGCAGCTTCCGCGGTGGACAGGGAAGCACAGATACGCAGTATTTT
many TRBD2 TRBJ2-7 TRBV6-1 CASSFPQTSGEQYF TGTGCCAGCAGTTTTCCCCAGACTAGCGGAGAGCAGTACTTC
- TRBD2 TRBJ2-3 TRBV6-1 CASRRLAGGYSTDTQYF TGTGCCAGCAGGCGACTAGCGGGAGGCTATAGCACAGATACGCAGTATTTT
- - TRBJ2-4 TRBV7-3 CASSLKGQGGNTGELYF TGTGCCAGCAGCTTAAAGGGCCAGGGGGGGAACACCGGGGAGCTGTACTTC
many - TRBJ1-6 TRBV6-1 CASTSRVGVNSPLHF TGTGCCAGCACCTCAAGAGTGGGGGTAAATTCACCCCTCCACTTT
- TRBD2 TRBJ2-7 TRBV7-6 CASSFGGGLDEQYF TGTGCCAGCAGCTTTGGCGGGGGGCTCGACGAGCAGTACTTC
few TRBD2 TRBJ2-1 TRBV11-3 CASSSFGLAGGGDNEQFF TGTGCCAGCAGCTCCTTTGGACTAGCGGGAGGAGGAGACAATGAGCAGTTCTTC
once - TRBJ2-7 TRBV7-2 CASSSVLSSYEQYF TGTGCCAGCAGCTCCGTTCTTAGCTCCTACGAGCAGTACTTC
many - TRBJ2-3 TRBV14 CASSVLSPGDTQYF TGTGCCAGCAGCGTCCTCTCACCGGGGGATACGCAGTATTTT
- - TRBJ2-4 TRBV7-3 CASSPTSGGEGNIQYF TGTGCCAGCAGCCCCACGTCGGGGGGCGAAGGAAACATTCAGTACTTC
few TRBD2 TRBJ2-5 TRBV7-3 CASGLMASGRETQYF TGTGCCAGCGGCTTAATGGCTAGCGGGAGAGAGACCCAGTACTTC
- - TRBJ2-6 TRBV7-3 CASSVTGSGANVLTF TGTGCCAGCAGCGTCACAGGGAGCGGGGCCAACGTCCTGACTTTC
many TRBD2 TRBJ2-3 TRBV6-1 CASSSPGPGLGTDTQYF TGTGCCAGCAGTTCTCCGGGCCCGGGACTAGGGACAGATACGCAGTATTTT
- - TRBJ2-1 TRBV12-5 CASGVGSNEQFF TGTGCTAGTGGGGTCGGGAGCAATGAGCAGTTCTTC
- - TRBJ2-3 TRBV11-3 CASSLGGVRVGSDTQYF TGTGCCAGCAGCTTAGGTGGCGTCAGGGTAGGATCAGATACGCAGTATTTT
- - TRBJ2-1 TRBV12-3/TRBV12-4 CASSTGIYNEQFF TGTGCCAGCAGTACAGGGATCTACAATGAGCAGTTCTTC
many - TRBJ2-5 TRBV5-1 CASSRSSAQETQYF TGCGCCAGCAGCCGATCTAGCGCCCAAGAGACCCAGTACTTC
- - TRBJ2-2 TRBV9 CASSVSTGELFF TGTGCCAGCAGCGTATCTACCGGGGAGCTGTTTTTT
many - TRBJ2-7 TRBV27 CASSKGDNTYEQYF TGTGCCAGCAGCAAAGGGGACAACACCTACGAGCAGTACTTC